This T cell receptor beta chain was captured in a study of read filtering for tumor transcriptome and immune sequencing. Looking at the study overall: Revised staging placed roughly 8 patients in R-ISS I, around 15 in II, six or seven in III.

This clonotype was found many times. From roughly 390 ng of RNA, a library with molecular barcoded alpha/delta and beta/gamma adaptors was made. TCRdb itself ran the reads through MiXCR, one entry per CDR3 protein. This sample yields approximately 23,000 distinct CDR3 sequences, of which around 20% are seen a single time; roughly 17% belongs to the top ten. After removal of 6 bases from V and 4 bases from J, the junction contained 16 bases not matched to a gene. Per the germline V gene, CDR1 is DFQATT and CDR2 is SNEGSKA (reference sequence). The CDR3 totals 16 residues. The clonotype originates from a donor older than 35 with multiple myeloma. The material sequenced was a population of CD138-negative cells sorted from bone marrow. The chain is built from TRBV20-1 and TRBJ2-5; 8 bases map to TRBD2. The chain's CDR3 is CSAHKGGSGMGETQYF. CDR3 DNA sequence: TGCAGTGCCCACAAAGGAGGTAGCGGGATGGGAGAGACCCAGTACTTC.